One sample yielded the 11 T cell receptor beta chains listed below, sequenced in a study of shared clonotypes between healthy human individuals. This table comes from immunoSEQ multiplex PCR, and its TCRdb copy is limited to in-frame clones, with some not included. In the table there are hundreds of thousands of clones, around 96% of which are singletons. CD45RO-negative, CCR7-selected cells formed the naive CD8 fraction, which excluded terminally differentiated effector memory CD45RA+ cells. Sequencing used naive CD8+ T cells sorted from blood. These receptors originate from a woman between 25 and 40 years old in good health.

The chain employs TRBV9 and TRBJ1-2; tentatively, D is TRBD1 (5 bases). Germline V gene sequence: CDR1 SGDLS, CDR2 YYNGEE. The CDR3 totals 14 residues. Trimming left V 4 bases short and J 2 bases short, with 12 bases between. In DNA form, the CDR3 reads TGTGCCAGCAGCACCGCGGGGGTAAACTATGGCTACACCTTC. It translates to CASSTAGVNYGYTF.

In DNA form, the CDR3 reads TGTGCCAGCACCCAGACTAGCGGACCCTACAATGAGCAGTTCTTC. Residues: CASTQTSGPYNEQFF. The rearrangement uses TRBV6-1 and TRBJ2-1, with 9 bases fitting TRBD2. J lost 2 bases, V lost 7 bases, and 6 bases had no gene match. From germline, CDR1 is MNHNS and CDR2 SASEGT. The CDR3 totals 15 residues.

The chain is built from TRBV7-6 and TRBJ2-2, with a tentative D call TRBD2 (5 bases). Trimming took off 8 bases at V and 1 base at J, with 8 bases between the two ends. This CDR3 has 13 residues. CDR1 and CDR2 (germline): SGHVS, FNYEAQ. CDR3 loop: CASVAGNTGELFF. The CDR3 DNA reads TGTGCCAGCGTCGCGGGGAACACCGGGGAGCTGTTTTTT. The whole variable domain, remainder taken from reference TRBV7-6 and TRBJ2-2, is GAGVSQSPRYKVTKRGQDVALRCDPISGHVSLYWYRQALGQGPEFLTYFNYEAQQDKSGLPNDRFSAERPEGSISTLTIQRTEQRDSAMYRCASVAGNTGELFFGEGSRLTVL.

The chain employs TRBV9 and TRBJ1-1; the D gene is possibly TRBD1 (6 bases). V dropped 1 base and J dropped 2 bases, with 18 bases sitting between them. CDR3 size: 17 residues. The V gene's germline CDR1 is SGDLS and CDR2 YYNGEE. The CDR3: CASSVSRSRGANTEAFF. The CDR3 DNA reads as TGTGCCAGCAGCGTATCCCGAAGCAGGGGCGCAAACACTGAAGCTTTCTTT.

This clone was seen only once. The V gene is TRBV25-1, the J gene TRBJ2-7, with TRBD2 matching 11 bases. There are 15 residues in the CDR3. CDR1 and CDR2 (germline): MGHDK, SYGVNS. V shed 3 bases and J 2 bases; nucleotides not matched to a gene: 3. The CDR3 protein is CASSDSSGRAYEQYF. The CDR3 DNA sequence: TGTGCCAGCAGTGATAGTAGCGGGAGGGCCTACGAGCAGTACTTC.

This clone appeared a few times. The CDR3 region is CASSERREVGYEQYF. As DNA, the CDR3 is TGCGCCAGCAGTGAGAGGCGGGAGGTTGGCTACGAGCAGTACTTC. The rearrangement links TRBV10-1 to TRBJ2-7; TRBD2 matches at 8 bases. This CDR3 has 15 amino acids. Germline V gene data show CDR1 as WNHNN and CDR2 as SYGVQD (reference sequence). Germline trimming cut 2 bases from V and 3 bases from J; bases unmatched to any gene: 6.

J is TRBJ2-7 and V is TRBV19; 9 bases are shared with TRBD1. The length of the CDR3 is 15 residues. The V segment lost 3 bases and the J segment 0 bases; nucleotides outside the gene matches: 3. The V gene's germline CDR1 is LNHDA and CDR2 SQIVND (reference sequence). The CDR3 DNA reads as TGTGCCAGTAGTATGGGACAGGGTCCCTCCTACGAGCAGTACTTC. It yields the protein CASSMGQGPSYEQYF. The entire variable domain, with the rest obtained from reference TRBV19 and TRBJ2-7, is as follows: DGGITQSPKYLFRKEGQNVTLSCEQNLNHDAMYWYRQDPGQGLRLIYYSQIVNDFQKGDIAEGYSVSREKKESFPLTVTSAQKNPTAFYLCASSMGQGPSYEQYFGPGTRLTVT.

V is TRBV4-1 and J is TRBJ2-1; TRBD2 aligns across 8 bases. The V gene end was trimmed by 1 base and the J gene end by 9 bases; junction bases not matched to a gene: 5. There are 14 residues in the CDR3. CDR1 and CDR2 (germline): MGHRA, YSYEKL. CDR3 sequence: CASSQGTGGTEQFF. For the CDR3, the DNA is TGCGCCAGCAGCCAAGGAACGGGAGGGACTGAGCAGTTCTTC.

This chain links TRBV4-1 with TRBJ1-1; a weak D match, TRBD1 (6 bases). Germline CDR1 reads MGHRA; CDR2 reads YSYEKL. Trimming stripped 3 bases from V and 1 base from J, with 12 bases between. The CDR3 length is 15 residues. The CDR3 region is CASSQKGHTNTEAFF. As DNA, the CDR3 is TGCGCCAGCAGCCAGAAGGGACACACGAACACTGAAGCTTTCTTT.

The chain employs TRBV6-6 and TRBJ2-5; 9 nucleotides agree with TRBD2. The tail of the sequence fits TRBJ2-7 better, so the J call may be wrong. This CDR3 has 15 residues. CDR1 is MNHNY and CDR2 is SVGAGI in the germline V gene (reference sequence). In nucleotides, the CDR3 is TGTGCCAGCAGTGCAGGACTAGCGCCCCTCTACGAGCAGTACTTC. This sequence encodes CASSAGLAPLYEQYF.

This clone was seen a single time. This chain joins TRBV27 and TRBJ2-1; 7 bases match TRBD2. Germline V gene sequence: CDR1 MNHEY, CDR2 SMNVEV (reference sequence). The CDR3 loop spans 14 amino acids. V gave up 5 bases and J gave up 8 bases; unmatched junction bases: 9. CDR3 DNA: TGTGCCAGCAGTACCGGGGGGAGTGCATATGAGCAGTTCTTC. This codes for CASSTGGSAYEQFF.